A single T cell receptor (beta chain) is shown here with its context. Its antigen is unknown. The CDR3 runs 13 residues. CDR1 and CDR2 (germline): SGHTS, YDEGEE. The V and J ends lost 5 bases and 8 bases, in that order; junction bases with no gene match: 7. The data were taken from a study of T cell responses to AZD1222 COVID-19 vaccine. The wider study: Analysis merged second doses at about 4 or about 12 weeks.

This table comes from immunoSEQ multiplex PCR, and its TCRdb copy is limited to in-frame clones, with some not included. The sample has some 160,000 clones, more than 70% seen once. Study outcomes and limitations: Clonal diversity was possibly underestimated, and the donors were mostly white British, with more females. In all cases, repertoires were sampled only after the peak T cell response.

V and J are TRBV5-8 and TRBJ1-2, with 9 nucleotides matching TRBD1. Material: peripheral blood, obtained on day 0 of AZD1222 vaccination. The receptor's source is an adult in good health. This CDR3 is CASSIWTGEGYTF. CDR3 in DNA: TGTGCCAGCAGTATCTGGACAGGGGAAGGCTACACCTTC.